This T cell receptor (beta chain) was obtained from a study of T cell repertoires and HLA-DP antigens. CD4+ cells expanded for around 15 days were restimulated about a day with allogeneic-DPB1 HeLa cells. Cells were stimulated with HeLa cells transduced with HLA-DPA1/DPB1, HLA-DM, invariant chain and CD80. Untouched CD4+ T cells were isolated by negative selection, averaging about 98% purity. Trimming pared 0 bases from V and 0 bases from J, leaving 13 bases between. Germline CDR1 is SGHRS and CDR2 is YFSETQ. The CDR3 spans 17 residues. Data came from immunoSEQ multiplex PCR; TCRdb stores just in-frame clones and leaves some out. The sample holds 3,000 to 4,500 clones; approximately 82% are singletons and the top ten take 21%.

This TCR was recovered from a woman between 18 and 29 years old in good health and CMV-seronegative. The rearrangement links TRBV5-1 to TRBJ1-3; D is unclear. Input material: CD137- CD4+ T cells from cultured PBMCs. CDR3 in DNA: TGCGCCAGCAGCTTGGAAAGTTTATCGGACTCTGGAAACACCATATATTTT. It translates to CASSLESLSDSGNTIYF.